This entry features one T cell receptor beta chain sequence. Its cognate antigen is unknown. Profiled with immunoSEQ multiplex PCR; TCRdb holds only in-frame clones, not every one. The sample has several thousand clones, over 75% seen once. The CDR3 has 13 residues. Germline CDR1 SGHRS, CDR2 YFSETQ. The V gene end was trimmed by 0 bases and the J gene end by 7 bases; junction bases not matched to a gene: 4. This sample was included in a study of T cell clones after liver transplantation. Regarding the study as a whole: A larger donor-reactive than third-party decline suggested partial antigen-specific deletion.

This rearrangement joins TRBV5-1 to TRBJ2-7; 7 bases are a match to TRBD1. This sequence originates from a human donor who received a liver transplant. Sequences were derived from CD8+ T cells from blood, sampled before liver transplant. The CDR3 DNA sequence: TGCGCCAGCAGCTTGGAGGGGGCGGAGGAGCAGTACTTC. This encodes CASSLEGAEEQYF.